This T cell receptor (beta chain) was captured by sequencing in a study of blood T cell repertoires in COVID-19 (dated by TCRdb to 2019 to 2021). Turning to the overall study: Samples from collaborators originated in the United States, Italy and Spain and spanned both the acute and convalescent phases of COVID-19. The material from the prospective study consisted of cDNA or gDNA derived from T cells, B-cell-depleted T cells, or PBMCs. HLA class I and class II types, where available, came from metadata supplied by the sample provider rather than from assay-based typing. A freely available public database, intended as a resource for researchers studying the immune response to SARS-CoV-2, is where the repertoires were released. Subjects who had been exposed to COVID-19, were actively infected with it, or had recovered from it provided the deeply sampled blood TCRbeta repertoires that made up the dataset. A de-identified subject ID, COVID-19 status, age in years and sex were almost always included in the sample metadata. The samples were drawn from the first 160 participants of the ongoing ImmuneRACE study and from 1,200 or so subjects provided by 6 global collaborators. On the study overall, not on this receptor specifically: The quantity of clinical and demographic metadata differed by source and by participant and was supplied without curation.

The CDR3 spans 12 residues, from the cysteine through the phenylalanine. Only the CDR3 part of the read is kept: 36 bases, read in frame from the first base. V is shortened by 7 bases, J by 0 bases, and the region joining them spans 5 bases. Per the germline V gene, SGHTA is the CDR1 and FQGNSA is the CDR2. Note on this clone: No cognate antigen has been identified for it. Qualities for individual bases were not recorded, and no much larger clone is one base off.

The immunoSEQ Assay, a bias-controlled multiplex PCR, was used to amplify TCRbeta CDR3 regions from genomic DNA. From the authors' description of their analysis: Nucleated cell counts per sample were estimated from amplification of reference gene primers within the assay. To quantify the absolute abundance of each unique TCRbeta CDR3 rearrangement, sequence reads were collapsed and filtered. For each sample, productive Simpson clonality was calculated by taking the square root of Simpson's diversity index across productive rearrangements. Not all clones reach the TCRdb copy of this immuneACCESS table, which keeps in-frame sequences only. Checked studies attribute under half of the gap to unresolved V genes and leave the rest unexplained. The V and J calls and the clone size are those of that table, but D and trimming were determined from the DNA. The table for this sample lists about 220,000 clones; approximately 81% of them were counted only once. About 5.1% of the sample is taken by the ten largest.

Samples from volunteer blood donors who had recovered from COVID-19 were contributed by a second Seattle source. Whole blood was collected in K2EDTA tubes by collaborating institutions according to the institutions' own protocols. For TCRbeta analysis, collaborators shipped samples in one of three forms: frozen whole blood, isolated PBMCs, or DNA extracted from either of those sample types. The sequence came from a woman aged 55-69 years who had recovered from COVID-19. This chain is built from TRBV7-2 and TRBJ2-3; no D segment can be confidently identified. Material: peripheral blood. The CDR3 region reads CASTSSTDTQYF. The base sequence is TGTGCCAGCACCTCTAGCACAGATACGCAGTATTTT.